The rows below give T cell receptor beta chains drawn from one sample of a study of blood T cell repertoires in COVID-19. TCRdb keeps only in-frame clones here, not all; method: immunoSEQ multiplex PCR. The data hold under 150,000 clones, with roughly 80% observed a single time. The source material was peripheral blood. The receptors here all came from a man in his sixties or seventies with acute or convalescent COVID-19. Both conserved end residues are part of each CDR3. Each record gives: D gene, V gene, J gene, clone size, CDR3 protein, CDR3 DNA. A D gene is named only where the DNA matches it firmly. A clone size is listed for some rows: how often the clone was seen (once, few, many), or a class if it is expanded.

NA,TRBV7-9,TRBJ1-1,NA,CASSFGPNTEAFF,TGTGCCAGCAGCTTTGGGCCGAACACTGAAGCTTTCTTT
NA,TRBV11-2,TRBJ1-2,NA,CASSPGTRGGTNYGYTF,TGTGCCAGCAGCCCCGGGACAAGGGGTGGGACTAACTATGGCTACACCTTC
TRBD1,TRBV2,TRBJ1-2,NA,CASTPGGRGGDGYTF,TGTGCCAGCACCCCAGGGGGCAGGGGAGGGGATGGCTACACCTTC
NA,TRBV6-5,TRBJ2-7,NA,CASSYSEFNEQYF,TGTGCCAGCAGTTACTCCGAGTTCAACGAGCAGTACTTC
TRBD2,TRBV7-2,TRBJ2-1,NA,CASSHSSGFGEQFF,TGTGCCAGCAGCCATTCTAGCGGCTTTGGCGAGCAGTTCTTC
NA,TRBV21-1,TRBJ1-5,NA,CASSKDGTGGSYSNQPQHF,TGTGCCAGCAGCAAAGATGGGACAGGGGGCTCCTATAGCAATCAGCCCCAGCATTTT
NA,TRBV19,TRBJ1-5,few,CASSIPRRGGNQPQHF,TGTGCCAGTAGTATCCCTAGGAGGGGAGGCAATCAGCCCCAGCATTTT
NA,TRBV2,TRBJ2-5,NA,CASSGEGGRVTQYF,TGTGCCAGCAGTGGTGAGGGGGGGAGGGTGACCCAGTACTTC
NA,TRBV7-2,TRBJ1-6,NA,CASSLGPQGSSPLHF,TGTGCCAGCAGCTTAGGCCCGCAGGGTAGTTCACCCCTCCACTTT
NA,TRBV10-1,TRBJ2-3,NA,CASSLDRVGTDTQYF,TGCGCCAGCAGCTTGGACAGAGTAGGCACAGATACGCAGTATTTT
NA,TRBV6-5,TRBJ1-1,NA,CATPGNTEAFF,TGTGCCACCCCGGGGAACACTGAAGCTTTCTTT
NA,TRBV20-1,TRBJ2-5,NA,CSAIWEETQYF,TGCAGTGCCATCTGGGAGGAGACCCAGTACTTC
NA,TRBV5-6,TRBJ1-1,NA,CASSLRSNTEAFF,TGTGCCAGCAGCTTGCGGTCGAACACTGAAGCTTTCTTT
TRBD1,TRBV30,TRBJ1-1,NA,CAWSVEGTGALDTEAFF,TGTGCCTGGAGTGTAGAAGGGACAGGGGCTTTGGACACTGAAGCTTTCTTT
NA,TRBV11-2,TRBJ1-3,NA,CASSPIGVRNTIYF,TGTGCCAGCAGCCCCATTGGAGTAAGAAACACCATATATTTT
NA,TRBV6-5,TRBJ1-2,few,CASSYSLEGTAHGYTF,TGTGCCAGCAGTTACTCGTTAGAGGGAACGGCGCATGGCTACACCTTC
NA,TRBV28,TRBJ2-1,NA,CASSFGGASYNEQFF,TGTGCCAGCAGTTTCGGCGGGGCTTCCTACAATGAGCAGTTCTTC
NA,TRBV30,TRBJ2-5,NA,CAWSYSGSETQYF,TGTGCCTGGAGTTATTCGGGTAGTGAGACCCAGTACTTC
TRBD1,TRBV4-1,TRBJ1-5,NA,CASSQFVTGLNQPQHF,TGCGCCAGCAGCCAATTCGTGACAGGGTTAAATCAGCCCCAGCATTTT
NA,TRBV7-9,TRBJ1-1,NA,CASSFTLARNTEAFF,TGTGCCAGCAGCTTTACCCTAGCCCGGAACACTGAAGCTTTCTTT
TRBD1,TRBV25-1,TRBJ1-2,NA,CASSEPGTGGPAYGYTF,TGTGCCAGCAGTGAACCCGGGACAGGGGGCCCTGCCTATGGCTACACCTTC
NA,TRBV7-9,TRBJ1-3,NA,CASSLMAVFSGNTIYF,TGTGCCAGCAGCTTAATGGCAGTCTTCTCTGGAAACACCATATATTTT
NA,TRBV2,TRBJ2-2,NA,CASSEAWGTQRGTGELFF,TGTGCCAGCAGTGAAGCGTGGGGGACTCAAAGGGGTACCGGGGAGCTGTTTTTT
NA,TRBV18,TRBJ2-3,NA,CASSPQTLDTQYF,TGTGCCAGCTCACCACAGACTCTAGATACGCAGTATTTT
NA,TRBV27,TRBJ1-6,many,CASSFGVTYNSPLHF,TGTGCCAGCAGTTTCGGGGTTACCTATAATTCACCCCTCCACTTT
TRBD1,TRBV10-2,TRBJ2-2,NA,CASRGTGNTGELFF,TGCGCCAGCAGGGGGACAGGGAACACCGGGGAGCTGTTTTTT